This T cell receptor beta chain was sequenced for a study of T cells in Graves' hyperthyroidism and ophthalmopathy. Diagnostic assessment was based on clinical symptoms, serum thyroxine and TRAb, thyroid ultrasound and orbital computed tomography. This clonotype was picked up many times. Its antigen remains unidentified. Germline V lookup: CDR1 GTSNPN, CDR2 SVGIG (reference sequence). The CDR3 spans 11 residues. V was trimmed by 4 bases and J by 4 bases, leaving 8 bases between them. Study-level points and caveats: Most clonotypes expanded in the thyroid (above 0.001) were also present in blood. The authors' 13 V-J model separated ophthalmopathy from stable hyperthyroidism.

There were TCR beta CDR3 regions amplified from RNA transcripts. HTBI primers drove first-round RT-PCR of the TCR CDR3. TCRdb recomputed calls from the multiplex PCR reads with MiXCR, one row per CDR3 protein. This table has around 340,000 distinct CDR3 sequences, 15% to 20% appearing once. This clonotype was sampled from a middle-aged woman with Graves' ophthalmopathy. V and J are TRBV30 and TRBJ2-7; D not resolved. The sample was blood. CDR3 bases: TGTGCCTGGATGTCAGCGTACGAGCAGTACTTC. This sequence encodes CAWMSAYEQYF. Combining the CDR3 with reference TRBV30 and TRBJ2-7 gives the whole variable domain SQTIHQWPATLVQPVGSPLSLECTVEGTSNPNLYWYRQAAGRGLQLLFYSVGIGQISSEVPQNLSASRPQDRQFILSSKKLLLSDSGFYLCAWMSAYEQYFGPGTRLTVT.